One sample yielded the 32 T cell receptor beta chains listed below, sequenced in a study of T-cell reconstitution after alpha-beta-depleted transplantation in children. Preparing the TCRbeta library involved the use of unique molecular identifiers. TCRdb independently ran MiXCR on the PCR reads; one entry per CDR3 protein. The profile covers around 370,000 distinct CDR3 sequences, with under 13% appearing a single time and 2.4% taken by the ten largest. The sample was PBMCs from the stem cell graft donor, taken from the stem cell graft. These receptors originate from a human donor who donated a stem cell graft to a child with acute lymphoblastic leukemia.

The CDR3 spells CASSLPRGLTGNTIYF. CDR3 nucleotides: TGTGCCAGCAGTTTACCCAGGGGGCTAACTGGAAACACCATATATTTT. The V call is TRBV28, the J call TRBJ1-3; TRBD1 matches 8 bases. Germline V CDR1 and CDR2: MDHEN, SYDVKM. This CDR3 contains 16 residues. V dropped 2 bases and J dropped 2; count of bases not matched to a gene: 5.

J is TRBJ2-1 and V is TRBV5-1; no reliable D call. V lost 1 base to trimming and J lost 2 bases, with 10 bases between them. Germline V gives CDR1 SGHRS, CDR2 YFSETQ. This CDR3 spans 15 amino acids. CDR3 loop: CASSLNLSPYNEQFF. The CDR3 DNA sequence: TGCGCCAGCAGCTTGAACCTGTCACCCTACAATGAGCAGTTCTTC.

This clonotype was counted many times. This sequence joins TRBV20-1 and TRBJ2-1; weak D call: TRBD2 (6 bases). Deletions cut 6 bases from V and 6 bases from J, with 21 bases between. The CDR3 has 15 amino acids. Germline V CDR1 and CDR2: DFQATT, SNEGSKA (reference sequence). The CDR3 sequence is CSAVQAYPGGNEQFF. The CDR3 coding sequence is TGCAGTGCAGTTCAGGCCTACCCCGGGGGCAATGAGCAGTTCTTC.

Only a few counts were recorded for this clonotype. The chain employs TRBV12-5 and TRBJ2-7; 14 nucleotides line up with TRBD2. The V and J ends lost 5 bases and 5 bases, in that order; junction bases with no gene match: 8. Germline CDR1 LGHNT, CDR2 FRNRAP. The CDR3 sequence is 16 residues long. The CDR3 DNA reads as TGTGCTAGTGGTCTCCCAGGGACTAGCGGGAGTCACGAGCAGTACTTC. Translated: CASGLPGTSGSHEQYF.

V is TRBV15 and J is TRBJ2-3, with D perhaps matching TRBD1 (5 bases). With 0 bases removed from V and 4 bases from J, the gap between germline ends came to 11 bases. CDR1 and CDR2 (germline): LNHNV, YYDKDF (reference sequence). The CDR3 has 15 amino acids. This CDR3 is CATSRDARAPDTQYF. CDR3 nucleotide sequence: TGTGCCACCAGCAGAGATGCCAGGGCGCCAGATACGCAGTATTTT.

The J gene is TRBJ2-1, the V gene TRBV7-8, with D possibly TRBD1 on 6 matching bases. V was trimmed by 2 bases and J by 6 bases, leaving 14 bases between them. The germline gives CDR1 SGHVS, CDR2 FQNEAQ. The CDR3 contains 15 residues. The CDR3 region is CASSLYSGAPNEQFF. The CDR3 DNA sequence: TGTGCCAGCAGCTTATATTCAGGGGCGCCCAATGAGCAGTTCTTC.

This clonotype has just a few counts. The chain links TRBV12-3 or TRBV12-4 to TRBJ2-5; the match to TRBD1 covers 9 bases. This CDR3 contains 15 residues. V was clipped by 6 bases and J by 5 bases; unmatched bases: 10. The CDR3 DNA reads as TGTGCCAGCAGCTTATACACAGGGGGCCCTGAGACCCAGTACTTC. It specifies CASSLYTGGPETQYF.

There are many counts of this clonotype. The chain uses TRBV7-6 and TRBJ1-1; 7 bases fit TRBD1. The CDR3 length is 15 residues. The V gene end was trimmed by 0 bases and the J gene end by 3 bases; junction bases not matched to a gene: 4. Germline V gene sequence: CDR1 SGHVS, CDR2 FNYEAQ. CDR3 DNA: TGTGCCAGCAGCTTAGCGGGGGACAGCGACACTGAAGCTTTCTTT. Translation: CASSLAGDSDTEAFF. Together with reference TRBV7-6 and TRBJ1-1, the CDR3 gives the full variable domain: GAGVSQSPRYKVTKRGQDVALRCDPISGHVSLYWYRQALGQGPEFLTYFNYEAQQDKSGLPNDRFSAERPEGSISTLTIQRTEQRDSAMYRCASSLAGDSDTEAFFGQGTRLTVV.

A remark on this clonotype: The germline gene is not matched at one end of the junction; a read error may be the cause. The V and J genes are TRBV5-5 and TRBJ2-5; D call uncertain. The CDR3 loop spans 14 amino acids. Germline-derived CDR1 and CDR2 are SGHKS and YYEKEE (reference sequence). CDR3 in amino acids: CASRLGVLQETQYF. In nucleotides, the CDR3 is TGTGCCAGCCGCTTAGGAGTCCTCCAAGAGACCCAGTACTTC. The full variable domain, its missing parts supplied by reference TRBV5-5 and TRBJ2-5, is DAGVTQSPTHLIKTRGQQVTLRCSPISGHKSVSWYQQVLGQGPQFIFQYYEKEERGRGNFPDRFSARQFPNYSSELNVNALLLGDSALYLCASRLGVLQETQYFGPGTRLLVL.

The rearrangement links TRBV3-1 to TRBJ2-7; 10 nucleotides line up with TRBD2. V gave up 6 bases and J gave up 2 bases; unmatched junction bases: 10. This CDR3 has 16 amino acids. Germline-derived CDR1 and CDR2 are LGHDT and YNNKEL (reference sequence). The CDR3 loop is CASSPGTSVLPYEQYF. In nucleotides, the CDR3 is TGTGCCAGCAGTCCCGGGACTAGCGTGCTTCCCTACGAGCAGTACTTC.

V is TRBV24-1 and J is TRBJ1-4; 11 nucleotides align to TRBD1. Germline V lookup: CDR1 KGHDR, CDR2 SFDVKD. Unmatched junction bases numbered 2, after V lost 4 bases and J lost 5 bases. This CDR3 region has 15 residues. The DNA for the CDR3 is TGTGCCACCAGTGACCGGGACAGGGGGAATGAAAAACTGTTTTTT. This sequence encodes CATSDRDRGNEKLFF.

V is TRBV20-1 and J is TRBJ2-3; 9 bases align to TRBD2. Trimming took 4 bases from V and 2 from J; bases not matched to a gene: 7. Germline lookup yields CDR1 DFQATT and CDR2 SNEGSKA (reference sequence). The CDR3 length is 15 residues. The CDR3 bases are TGCAGTGCTAAGAGTAGGACTAGCGCCACAGATACGCAGTATTTT. Its protein product is CSAKSRTSATDTQYF.

The CDR3 sequence is CASSRGTASYEQYF. The CDR3 region has the DNA TGTGCCAGCAGCAGGGGGACAGCTTCCTACGAGCAGTACTTC. The chain joins TRBV12-3 or TRBV12-4 to TRBJ2-7; 7 bases agree with TRBD1. The CDR3 has 14 residues. V shed 6 bases and J 1 base; nucleotides not matched to a gene: 6.

In this sample, this clonotype turned up many times. The J gene is TRBJ2-5, the V gene TRBV6-6; TRBD2 matches 15 bases. The J segment lost 3 bases and the V segment lost 4 bases, leaving 6 bases of the junction unmatched. CDR3 length: 17 amino acids. Germline V lookup: CDR1 MNHNY, CDR2 SVGAGI (reference sequence). The CDR3 coding sequence is TGTGCCAGCAGTTCAGGACTAGCGGGAGGGACCGAAGAGACCCAGTACTTC. It specifies CASSSGLAGGTEETQYF.

In its sample, this clonotype was seen a few times. The chain links TRBV27 to TRBJ2-3; a possible D gene is TRBD2 (5 bases). The V end lost 4 bases, the J end lost 1 base, and 6 bases lay between the germline ends. CDR1 is MNHEY, CDR2 SMNVEV, per germline (reference sequence). The CDR3 is 13 amino acids. The CDR3 spells CASSYGGTDTQYF. Written as DNA, the CDR3 is TGTGCCAGCAGTTACGGGGGCACAGATACGCAGTATTTT.

This clonotype has just a few counts. The chain combines TRBV7-2 with TRBJ2-1, with D tentatively TRBD2 (6 bases). CDR3 length: 16 residues. The V gene's germline CDR1 is SGHTA and CDR2 FQGNSA. V gave up 5 bases and J gave up 7 bases, with 21 bases separating them. The CDR3 region is CASSPGWEEIVNEQFF. CDR3 bases: TGTGCCAGCAGCCCTGGTTGGGAGGAAATAGTTAATGAGCAGTTCTTC.

The table lists this clonotype with many counts. The rearrangement uses TRBV29-1 and TRBJ2-7; TRBD2 agrees at 11 bases. Germline V gives CDR1 SQVTM, CDR2 ANQGSEA. The CDR3 loop spans 15 amino acids. Unmatched junction bases numbered 7, after V lost 3 bases and J lost 3 bases. The CDR3, as DNA: TGCAGCGTTGAGAAAGGGACTAGCGGAGTCTACGAGCAGTACTTC. Translated: CSVEKGTSGVYEQYF.

This sequence joins TRBV20-1 and TRBJ2-7; TRBD2 matches 8 bases. The germline CDR1 and CDR2 sequences are DFQATT and SNEGSKA (reference sequence). The ends lost 5 bases at V and 6 bases at J; junction bases unmatched: 9. The CDR3 runs to 13 residues. DNA of the CDR3: TGCAGTGCTCAGCGGGAGAGGGGGGTCGAGCAGTACTTC. Residues: CSAQRERGVEQYF.

The chain carries TRBV28 and TRBJ2-3; D is unclear. Germline CDR1 is MDHEN and CDR2 is SYDVKM. The CDR3 totals 12 residues. Between the trimmed V and J ends, which lost 7 bases and 1 base, there was a span of 6 bases. CDR3 in amino acids: CASIQGTDTQYF. DNA of the CDR3: TGTGCCAGCATCCAGGGCACAGATACGCAGTATTTT.

This chain uses TRBV21-1 with TRBJ2-4. TRBV21-1 represents a pseudogene. The CDR3 spans 14 residues. CDR3 sequence: CASSKDSPRNIQYF. In nucleotides, the CDR3 is TGTGCCAGCAGCAAAGATAGCCCAAGGAACATTCAGTACTTC.

This clonotype was observed a few times. V usage is TRBV7-6 and J usage is TRBJ2-3, with D tentatively TRBD2 (5 bases). In germline, CDR1 is SGHVS, CDR2 FNYEAQ. V was pared by 5 bases and J by 2 bases, with 11 bases between. The CDR3 loop spans 14 amino acids. In DNA, the CDR3 is TGTGCCAGCAGCCGGACTGGCACCACAGATACGCAGTATTTT. Translated: CASSRTGTTDTQYF.

This clonotype occurred a few times. This chain uses TRBV18 with TRBJ1-5; TRBD1 might be the D (6 bases). The V and J ends lost 3 bases and 5 bases respectively, with 14 bases between them. The germline V gene encodes CDR1 KGHSH and CDR2 LQKENI. The CDR3 covers 15 residues. In DNA, the CDR3 is TGTGCCAGCTCACCGGCGCTGGACAGACATCAGCCCCAGCATTTT. As protein: CASSPALDRHQPQHF.

The rearrangement joins TRBV27 to TRBJ2-7; 8 bases map to TRBD2. The CDR3 sequence is 15 residues long. The J segment lost 2 bases and the V segment lost 3 bases, leaving 6 bases of the junction unmatched. In germline, CDR1 is MNHEY, CDR2 SMNVEV (reference sequence). DNA for the CDR3: TGTGCCAGCAGTTTCCTATTAGCGGGACCCTACGAGCAGTACTTC. Encoded protein: CASSFLLAGPYEQYF.

The chain employs TRBV4-3 and TRBJ2-7; 9 bases are a match to TRBD2. The V and J ends lost 2 bases and 2 bases, in that order; junction bases with no gene match: 4. Looked up from germline, CDR1 is LGHNA and CDR2 is YSLEER. The CDR3 has 15 amino acids. The CDR3 protein is CASSQLTSGPYEQYF. As DNA, the CDR3 is TGCGCCAGCAGCCAATTGACTAGCGGACCCTACGAGCAGTACTTC.

The CDR3 protein is CSVAREAKNIQYF. The DNA for the CDR3 is TGCAGCGTTGCCAGGGAGGCCAAAAACATTCAGTACTTC. The chain uses TRBV29-1 and TRBJ2-4, with D perhaps being TRBD1 or TRBD2 (5 bases each). CDR3 length: 13 amino acids. Trimming took 4 bases from V and 1 from J, leaving 8 bases between them. Germline CDR1 and CDR2: SQVTM and ANQGSEA.

This clonotype was detected a few times. V and J are TRBV11-2 and TRBJ2-5; TRBD1 might be the D (6 bases). The germline V gene has CDR1 SGHAT and CDR2 FQNNGV. Trimming left V 1 base short and J 5 bases short, with 17 bases between. The length of the CDR3 is 16 residues. The chain's CDR3 is CASSLVTSGAPETQYF. CDR3 sequence (DNA): TGTGCCAGCAGCTTAGTAACGTCAGGGGCGCCGGAGACCCAGTACTTC.

Only a few counts were recorded for this clonotype. The genes are TRBV2 and TRBJ2-2, with 11 bases fitting TRBD2. Germline lookup yields CDR1 SNHLY and CDR2 FYNNEI. V lost 6 bases to trimming and J lost 5 bases; unmatched junction nucleotides: 5. There are 15 residues in the CDR3. The CDR3 region is CASRLAGGRTGELFF. The CDR3 bases are TGTGCCAGCAGGCTAGCGGGAGGTCGAACCGGGGAGCTGTTTTTT.

The chain recombines TRBV7-9 with TRBJ2-7; 8 nucleotides match TRBD2. Germline V gene lookup returns CDR1 SEHNR and CDR2 FQNEAQ (reference sequence). The V and J ends lost 1 base and 6 bases, in that order; junction bases with no gene match: 5. This CDR3 is built from 14 residues. Written as DNA, the CDR3 is TGTGCCAGCAGCTTAGTAGGCCTAGCGGGCGAGCAGTACTTC. Amino acid sequence: CASSLVGLAGEQYF.

The CDR3 nucleotides read TGCGCCAGCAGCTTTTTAGCGGGAGGCTCCTACGAGCAGTACTTC. Residues: CASSFLAGGSYEQYF. This chain joins TRBV5-1 and TRBJ2-7; 10 bases match TRBD2. V dropped 2 bases and J dropped 0; count of bases not matched to a gene: 2. The CDR3 contains 15 residues. CDR1 and CDR2 from the germline V gene are SGHRS and YFSETQ.

This clonotype occurred many times. V gene TRBV20-1 combines with J gene TRBJ2-7, with 7 bases that match TRBD2. V lost 6 bases, J lost 6 bases, and 17 bases stayed unmatched. CDR3 length: 15 residues. CDR1 DFQATT and CDR2 SNEGSKA come from the germline V gene (reference sequence). The CDR3 spells CSAPEGRAFGGEQYF. For the CDR3, the DNA is TGCAGTGCCCCGGAGGGGAGGGCCTTTGGGGGCGAGCAGTACTTC.

This clonotype was seen ten or more times. In nucleotides, the CDR3 is TGTGCCACCACAGGGGGTCGCCGTCTCGGGACGTTCTTC. This encodes CATTGGRRLGTFF. This chain uses TRBV3-1 with TRBJ2-1; TRBD1 agrees at 8 bases. CDR1 is LGHDT and CDR2 is YNNKEL in the germline V gene (reference sequence). Trimming at V came to 10 bases and at J to 15 bases, leaving 17 bases not matched to a gene. The CDR3 totals 13 residues.

The chain couples TRBV15 to TRBJ2-7; D gene unclear. Germline V gene lookup returns CDR1 LNHNV and CDR2 YYDKDF (reference sequence). The V end was cut by 0 bases, the J end by 1 base, with 1 base between. This CDR3 has 12 residues. This CDR3 is CATSRDSYEQYF. The CDR3 coding sequence is TGTGCCACCAGCAGAGATTCCTACGAGCAGTACTTC.